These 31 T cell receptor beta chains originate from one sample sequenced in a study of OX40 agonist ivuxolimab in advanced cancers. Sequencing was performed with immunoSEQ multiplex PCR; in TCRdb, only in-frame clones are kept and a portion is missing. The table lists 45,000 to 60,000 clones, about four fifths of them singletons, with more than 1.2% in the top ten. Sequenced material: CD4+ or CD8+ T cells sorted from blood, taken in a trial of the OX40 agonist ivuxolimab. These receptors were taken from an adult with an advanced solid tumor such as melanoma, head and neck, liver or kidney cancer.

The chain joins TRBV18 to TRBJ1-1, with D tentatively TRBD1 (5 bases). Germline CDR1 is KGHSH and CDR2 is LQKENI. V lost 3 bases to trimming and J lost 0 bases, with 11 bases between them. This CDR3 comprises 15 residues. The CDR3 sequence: CASSPSGAMNTEAFF. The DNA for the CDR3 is TGTGCCAGCTCACCTTCCGGGGCTATGAACACTGAAGCTTTCTTT.

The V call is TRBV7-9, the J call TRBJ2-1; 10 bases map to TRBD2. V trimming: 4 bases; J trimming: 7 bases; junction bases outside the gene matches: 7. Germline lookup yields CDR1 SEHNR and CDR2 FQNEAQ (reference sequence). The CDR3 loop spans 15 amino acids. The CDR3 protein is CASSSLAGAGNEQFF. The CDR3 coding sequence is TGTGCCAGCAGCTCCCTAGCGGGAGCAGGGAATGAGCAGTTCTTC.

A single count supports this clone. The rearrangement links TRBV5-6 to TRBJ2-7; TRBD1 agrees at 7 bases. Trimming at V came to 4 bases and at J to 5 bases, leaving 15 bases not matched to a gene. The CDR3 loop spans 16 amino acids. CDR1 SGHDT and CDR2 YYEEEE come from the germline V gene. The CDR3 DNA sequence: TGTGCCAGCAGCCCCTATCATGACCGGGACAGAAACGAGCAGTACTTC. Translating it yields CASSPYHDRDRNEQYF.

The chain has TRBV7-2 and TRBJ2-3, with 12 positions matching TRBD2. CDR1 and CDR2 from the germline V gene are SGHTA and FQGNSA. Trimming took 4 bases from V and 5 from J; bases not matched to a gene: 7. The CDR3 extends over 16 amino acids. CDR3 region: CASSYLAGGQGDTQYF. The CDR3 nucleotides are TGTGCCAGCAGCTATCTAGCGGGGGGGCAAGGAGATACGCAGTATTTT.

The CDR3 DNA sequence: TGTGCCAGCAGTTACACGGCGGGACAGCCAATTTACGAGCAGTACTTC. This gives the protein CASSYTAGQPIYEQYF. V is TRBV6-5 and J is TRBJ2-7; TRBD1 is a possible D gene (7 bases). Germline loops: CDR1 MNHEY, CDR2 SVGAGI. The germline V and J ends were trimmed by 2 bases and 4 bases, with 18 bases remaining between them. CDR3 length: 16 residues.

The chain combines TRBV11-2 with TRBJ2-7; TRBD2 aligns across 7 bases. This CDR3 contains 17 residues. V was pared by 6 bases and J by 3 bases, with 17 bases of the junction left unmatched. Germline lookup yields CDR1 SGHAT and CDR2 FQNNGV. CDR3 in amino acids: CASRSWGEGLVDYEQYF. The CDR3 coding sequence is TGTGCCAGCAGGAGCTGGGGGGAGGGCTTAGTAGACTACGAGCAGTACTTC.

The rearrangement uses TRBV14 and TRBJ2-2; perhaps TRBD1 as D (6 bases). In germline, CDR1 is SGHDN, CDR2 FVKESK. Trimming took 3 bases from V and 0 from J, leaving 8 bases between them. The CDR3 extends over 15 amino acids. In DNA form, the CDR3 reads TGTGCCAGCAGCCAGGGACAATCGAACACCGGGGAGCTGTTTTTT. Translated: CASSQGQSNTGELFF.

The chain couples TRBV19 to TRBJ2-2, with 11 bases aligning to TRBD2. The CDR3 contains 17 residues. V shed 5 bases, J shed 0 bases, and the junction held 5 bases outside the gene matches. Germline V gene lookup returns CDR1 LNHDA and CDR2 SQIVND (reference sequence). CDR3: CASSGLAGGTNTGELFF. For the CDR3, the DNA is TGTGCCAGTAGTGGCCTAGCGGGAGGCACGAACACCGGGGAGCTGTTTTTT.

CDR3: CASSPILTNTGELFF. The CDR3 nucleotides are TGTGCCAGCTCACCGATACTCACGAACACCGGGGAGCTGTTTTTT. The V and J genes are TRBV18 and TRBJ2-2; D unresolved. The CDR3 has 15 residues. In germline, CDR1 is KGHSH, CDR2 LQKENI. The V gene lost 3 bases and the J gene lost 0 bases, with 8 bases spanning the gap.

The CDR3 reads CASSLLAGTGELFF. Written as DNA, the CDR3 is TGTGCCAGCAGCTTATTGGCGGGGACCGGGGAGCTGTTTTTT. The genes are TRBV7-9 and TRBJ2-2, with D maybe TRBD2 (6 bases). The V gene lost 2 bases and the J gene lost 5 bases, with 9 bases spanning the gap. In germline, CDR1 is SEHNR, CDR2 FQNEAQ (reference sequence). CDR3 length: 14 amino acids. Full variable domain (rest looked up from reference TRBV7-9 and TRBJ2-2): DTGVSQNPRHKITKRGQNVTFRCDPISEHNRLYWYRQTLGQGPEFLTYFQNEAQLEKSRLLSDRFSAERPKGSFSTLEIQRTEQGDSAMYLCASSLLAGTGELFFGEGSRLTVL.

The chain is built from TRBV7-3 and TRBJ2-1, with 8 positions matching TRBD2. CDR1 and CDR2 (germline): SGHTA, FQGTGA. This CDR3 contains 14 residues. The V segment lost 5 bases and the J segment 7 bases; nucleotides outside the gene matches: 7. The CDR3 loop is CASSLGLASNEQFF. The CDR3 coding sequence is TGTGCCAGCAGCCTTGGACTAGCTTCTAATGAGCAGTTCTTC.

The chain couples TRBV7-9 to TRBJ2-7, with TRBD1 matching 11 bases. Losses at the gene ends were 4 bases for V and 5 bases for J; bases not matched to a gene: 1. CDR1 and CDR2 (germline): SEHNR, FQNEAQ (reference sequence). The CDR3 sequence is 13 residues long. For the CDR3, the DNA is TGTGCCAGCAGCTGGACAGGGGGCGACGAGCAGTACTTC. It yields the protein CASSWTGGDEQYF.

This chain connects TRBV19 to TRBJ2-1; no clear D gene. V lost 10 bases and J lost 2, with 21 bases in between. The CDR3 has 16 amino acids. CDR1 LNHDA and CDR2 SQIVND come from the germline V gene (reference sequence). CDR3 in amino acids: CATSIGVRSTYNEQFF. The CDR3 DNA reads TGTGCCACCAGTATTGGGGTTAGGTCTACCTACAATGAGCAGTTCTTC.

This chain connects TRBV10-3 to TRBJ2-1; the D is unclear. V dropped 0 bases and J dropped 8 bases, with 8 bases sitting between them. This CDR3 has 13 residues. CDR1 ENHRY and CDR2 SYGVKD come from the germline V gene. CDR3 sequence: CAISESVRDEQFF. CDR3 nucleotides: TGTGCCATCAGTGAGTCTGTCCGGGATGAGCAGTTCTTC.

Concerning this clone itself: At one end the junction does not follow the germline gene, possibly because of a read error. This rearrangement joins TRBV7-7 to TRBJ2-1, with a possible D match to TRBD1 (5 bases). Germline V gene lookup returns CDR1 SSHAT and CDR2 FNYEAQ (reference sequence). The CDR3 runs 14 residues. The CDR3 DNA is TGTGCTAGCAGCTTAGCAGGGCGAGACAATGAGCAGTTCTTC. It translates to CASSLAGRDNEQFF.

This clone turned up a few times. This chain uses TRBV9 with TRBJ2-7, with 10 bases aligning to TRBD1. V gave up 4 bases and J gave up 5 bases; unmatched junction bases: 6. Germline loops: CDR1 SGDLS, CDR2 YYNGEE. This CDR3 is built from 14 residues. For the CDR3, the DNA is TGTGCCAGCAGCCCGGGGACAGGGGCGGACGAGCAGTACTTC. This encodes CASSPGTGADEQYF. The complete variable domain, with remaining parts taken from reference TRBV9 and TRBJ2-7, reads DSGVTQTPKHLITATGQRVTLRCSPRSGDLSVYWYQQSLDQGLQFLIQYYNGEERAKGNILERFSAQQFPDLHSELNLSSLELGDSALYFCASSPGTGADEQYFGPGTRLTVT.

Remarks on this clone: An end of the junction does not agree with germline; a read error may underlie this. The CDR3 protein is CASSSTGSRLYTDAQYF. CDR3 coding DNA: TGTGCCAGCAGCTCGACAGGATCCAGATTATACACAGATGCGCAGTATTTT. The chain uses TRBV7-2 and TRBJ2-3; a possible D gene is TRBD1 (6 bases). The CDR3 is made up of 17 amino acids. The germline gives CDR1 SGHTA, CDR2 FQGNSA.

The CDR3 is CASSYDGSGSYGYTF. For the CDR3, the DNA is TGTGCCAGCAGTTATGATGGGAGCGGGAGCTATGGCTACACCTTC. This chain connects TRBV6-6 to TRBJ1-2; D is unresolved. This CDR3 has 15 amino acids. Trimming pared 3 bases from V and 4 bases from J, leaving 15 bases between. Germline-derived CDR1 and CDR2 are MNHNY and SVGAGI (reference sequence).

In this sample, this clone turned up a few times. The CDR3: CASSYLGGNTGELFF. CDR3 nucleotides: TGTGCCAGCAGTTACCTGGGGGGGAACACCGGGGAGCTGTTTTTT. The rearrangement joins TRBV6-5 to TRBJ2-2; maybe TRBD2 (6 bases). The ends were cut back, 2 bases at V and 1 base at J, with 8 bases in the middle. CDR3 size: 15 residues. Germline V gene data show CDR1 as MNHEY and CDR2 as SVGAGI.

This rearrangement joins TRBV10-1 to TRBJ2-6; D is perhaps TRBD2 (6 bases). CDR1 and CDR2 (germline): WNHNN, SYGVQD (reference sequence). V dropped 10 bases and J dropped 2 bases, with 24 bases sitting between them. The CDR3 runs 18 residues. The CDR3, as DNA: TGCGCCACCTCTCGGGGCAGGGACGGGGGAGCTGGGGCCAACGTCCTGACTTTC. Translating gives CATSRGRDGGAGANVLTF.

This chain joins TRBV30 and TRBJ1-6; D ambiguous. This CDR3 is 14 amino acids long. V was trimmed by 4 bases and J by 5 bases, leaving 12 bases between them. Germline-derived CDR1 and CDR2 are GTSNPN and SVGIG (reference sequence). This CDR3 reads CAWTRTVNNSPLHF. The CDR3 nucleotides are TGTGCCTGGACTAGGACGGTGAATAATTCACCCCTCCACTTT.

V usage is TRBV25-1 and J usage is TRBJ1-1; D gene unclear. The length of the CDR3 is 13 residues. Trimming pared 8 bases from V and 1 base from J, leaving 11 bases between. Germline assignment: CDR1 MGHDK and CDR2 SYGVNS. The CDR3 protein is CASVPGPNTEAFF. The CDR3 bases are TGTGCCAGCGTCCCTGGACCGAACACTGAAGCTTTCTTT.

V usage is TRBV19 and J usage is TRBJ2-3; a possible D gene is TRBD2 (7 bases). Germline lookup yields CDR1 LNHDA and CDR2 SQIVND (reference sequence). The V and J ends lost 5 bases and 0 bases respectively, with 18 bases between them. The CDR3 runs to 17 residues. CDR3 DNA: TGTGCCAGTAGTGAGAGGAGGGGGGGCCGCAGCACAGATACGCAGTATTTT. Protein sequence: CASSERRGGRSTDTQYF.

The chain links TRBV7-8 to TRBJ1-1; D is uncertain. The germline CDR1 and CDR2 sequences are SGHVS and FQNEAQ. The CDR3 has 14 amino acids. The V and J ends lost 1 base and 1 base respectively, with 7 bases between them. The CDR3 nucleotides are TGTGCCAGCAGCTTAGGTAGCCGGAACACTGAAGCTTTCTTT. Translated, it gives CASSLGSRNTEAFF.

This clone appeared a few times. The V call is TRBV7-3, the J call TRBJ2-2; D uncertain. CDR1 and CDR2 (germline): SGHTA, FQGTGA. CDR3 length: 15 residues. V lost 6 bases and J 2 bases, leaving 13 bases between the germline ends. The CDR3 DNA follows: TGTGCCAGCAGTCCCCTCCCCCAAAACACCGGGGAGCTGTTTTTT. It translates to CASSPLPQNTGELFF.

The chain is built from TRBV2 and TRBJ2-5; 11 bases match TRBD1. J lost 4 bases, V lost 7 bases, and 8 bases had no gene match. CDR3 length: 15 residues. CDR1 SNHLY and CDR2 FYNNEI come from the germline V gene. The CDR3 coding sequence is TGTGCCAGCATTCGAGACGGGACAGGGGGAGAGACCCAGTACTTC. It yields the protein CASIRDGTGGETQYF.

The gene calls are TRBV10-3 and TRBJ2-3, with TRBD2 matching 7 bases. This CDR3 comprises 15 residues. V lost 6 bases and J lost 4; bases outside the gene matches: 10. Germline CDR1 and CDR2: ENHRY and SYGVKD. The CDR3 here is CAIRRLANEADTQYF. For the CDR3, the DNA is TGTGCCATCAGGCGACTAGCAAATGAGGCAGATACGCAGTATTTT.

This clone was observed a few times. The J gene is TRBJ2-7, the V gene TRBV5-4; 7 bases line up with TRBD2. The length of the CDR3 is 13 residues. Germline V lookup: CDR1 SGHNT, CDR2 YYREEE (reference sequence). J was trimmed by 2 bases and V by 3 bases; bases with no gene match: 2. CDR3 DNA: TGTGCCAGCAGCTCTCTAGCGGCCTACGAGCAGTACTTC. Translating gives CASSSLAAYEQYF.

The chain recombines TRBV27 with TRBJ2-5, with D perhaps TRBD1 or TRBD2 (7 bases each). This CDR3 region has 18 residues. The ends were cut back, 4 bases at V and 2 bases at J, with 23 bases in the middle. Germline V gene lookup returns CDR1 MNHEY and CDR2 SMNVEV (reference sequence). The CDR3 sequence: CASSWLPTGRGGQETQYF. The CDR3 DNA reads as TGTGCCAGCAGTTGGCTCCCTACGGGCAGGGGGGGACAAGAGACCCAGTACTTC.

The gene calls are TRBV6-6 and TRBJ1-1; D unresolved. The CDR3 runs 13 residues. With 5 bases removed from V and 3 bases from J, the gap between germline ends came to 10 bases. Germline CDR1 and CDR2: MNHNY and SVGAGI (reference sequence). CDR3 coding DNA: TGTGCCAGCAGTAGCCGGGCCTACACTGAAGCTTTCTTT. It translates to CASSSRAYTEAFF.

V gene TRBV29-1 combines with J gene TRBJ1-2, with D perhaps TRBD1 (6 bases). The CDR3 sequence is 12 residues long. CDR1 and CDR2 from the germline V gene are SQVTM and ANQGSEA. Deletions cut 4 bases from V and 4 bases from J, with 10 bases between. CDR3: CSVVDRLYGYTF. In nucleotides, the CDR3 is TGCAGCGTTGTTGACAGGCTCTATGGCTACACCTTC.